This is a list of T cell receptor beta chains from one sample in a study of response to subunit inactivated influenza vaccine. TCRdb reanalysed the RT-PCR reads using MiXCR and keeps one entry per CDR3 protein. The top ten clones hold more than 8.5% of a sample with about 620,000 distinct CDR3 sequences, approximately 12% of them seen once. This specimen consisted of PBMCs from blood, obtained on the day of vaccination. These receptors were collected from a man aged 50 or older who received an inactivated influenza vaccine. Both conserved end residues are part of each CDR3. D genes are given only for firm matches. A clone size is listed for some rows: how often the clone was seen (once, few, many), or a class if it is expanded.

>-|-|12|TRBJ1-2|TRBV27
TGTGCCAGCAGACAGGGAAGGTATGGCTACACCTTC
CASRQGRYGYTF
>-|-|14|TRBJ2-7|TRBV20-1
TGCAGTGCTGCGATCGGGGGGCTCTCCTACGAGCAGTACTTC
CSAAIGGLSYEQYF
>-|-|13|TRBJ1-5|TRBV27
TGTGCCAGCAGTTTTGCAGGGCGTCAGCCCCAGCATTTT
CASSFAGRQPQHF
>many|TRBD1|15|TRBJ2-5|TRBV12-3/TRBV12-4
TGTGCCAGCAGTAAGGGACAGGGGGATGGAGAGACCCAGTACTTC
CASSKGQGDGETQYF
>few|-|12|TRBJ2-7|TRBV10-3
TGTGCCATCAGTGACGGGGTATACGAGCAGTACTTC
CAISDGVYEQYF
>-|-|16|TRBJ2-5|TRBV7-2
TGTGCCAGCAACTTGAGTGTCAGGGGCGCCTTCGAGACCCAGTACTTC
CASNLSVRGAFETQYF
>many|TRBD2|16|TRBJ2-2|TRBV6-1
TGTGCCAGCAGTCGTGGACTAGCGGGAGTCTCCGGGGAGCTGTTTTTT
CASSRGLAGVSGELFF
>-|-|13|TRBJ2-7|TRBV5-1
TGCGCCAGCAGCTTAGAGCTAAACTACGAGCAGTACTTC
CASSLELNYEQYF
>-|-|13|TRBJ2-1|TRBV27
TGTGCCAGCAACCTACAGGGAAACAATGAGCAGTTCTTC
CASNLQGNNEQFF
>few|-|15|TRBJ2-1|TRBV12-3/TRBV12-4
TGTGCCAGCACAGAACCGGGAGTTCTCTACAATGAGCAGTTCTTC
CASTEPGVLYNEQFF
>many|TRBD1|15|TRBJ1-5|TRBV6-2/TRBV6-3
TGTGCCAGCAGTTACGGAGGGGGCCTTGGTCAGCCCCAGCATTTT
CASSYGGGLGQPQHF
>many|-|15|TRBJ2-1|TRBV28
TGTGCCAGCAGTCTTAGCCAAGGGGTGTCCAATGAGCAGTTCTTC
CASSLSQGVSNEQFF
>few|TRBD2|17|TRBJ2-2|TRBV5-1
TGCGCCAGCAGCTTGGTTACTAGCGGGACCGGTGCCGGGGAGCTGTTTTTT
CASSLVTSGTGAGELFF
>-|-|11|TRBJ1-1|TRBV29-1
TGCAGCGTTGGTTCGGATATCGAAGCTTTCTTT
CSVGSDIEAFF
>few|TRBD2|19|TRBJ2-2|TRBV28
TGTGCCAGCAGTACCCTCGCGACAGCGGGAGGGCCGTTCACCGGGGAGCTGTTTTTT
CASSTLATAGGPFTGELFF
>few|-|10|TRBJ1-1|TRBV6-1
TGTGCCAGCAGTGATACGGTAGCTTTCTTT
CASSDTVAFF
>once|-|15|TRBJ2-2|TRBV2
TGTGCCAGCAGTGTGCGGGCAGGGTACACCGGGGAGCTGTTTTTT
CASSVRAGYTGELFF